This T cell receptor (beta chain) was identified in a study of neoadjuvant nivolumab and ipilimumab in lung cancer. Study-wide background: Nivolumab 3 mg/kg was given days 1, 15 and 29, plus ipilimumab 1 mg/kg day 1 in combination.

Study-level results: Higher pretherapy blood TCR richness went with higher resected-tumor richness.

Profiling relied on immunoSEQ multiplex PCR, and the TCRdb table lists in-frame clones only, not all of them. Among about 28,000 clones listed, under 85% were seen once. The length of the CDR3 is 13 residues. Germline V gene sequence: CDR1 LNHDA, CDR2 SQIVND (reference sequence). The V end lost 0 bases, the J end lost 5 bases, and 7 bases lay between the germline ends. Concerning this clone itself: What it binds is unknown.

The sequence was obtained from an adult with non-small cell lung cancer. The chain carries TRBV19 and TRBJ1-1; D is unclear. The sequencing used tumor tissue, collected after neoadjuvant nivolumab, alone or with ipilimumab, at or shortly before surgery. CDR3 DNA: TGTGCCAGTAGTATAGAGCGTGGGACTGAAGCTTTCTTT. Protein: CASSIERGTEAFF.